This T cell receptor beta chain was recovered during a study of technical replicates of blood from a handful of donors. CDR1 is SGHAT and CDR2 is FQNNGV in the germline V gene. The V gene lost 1 base and the J gene lost 4 bases, with 11 bases spanning the gap. The CDR3 has 15 residues. Clones were sequenced by immunoSEQ multiplex PCR, and TCRdb holds only the in-frame ones, with some missing. Among 60,000 to 70,000 clones listed, roughly 98% were seen once. The V gene is TRBV11-2, the J gene TRBJ1-3; TRBD1 might be the D (5 bases). This clonotype originated in a human donor in good health. Sample: T cells isolated from PBMCs. The CDR3 nucleotides read TGTGCCAGCAGCTTAGTAAAGGGGCGCGGAAACACCATATATTTT. Its protein product is CASSLVKGRGNTIYF. The full variable domain, rest sourced from reference TRBV11-2 and TRBJ1-3, is EAGVAQSPRYKIIEKRQSVAFWCNPISGHATLYWYQQILGQGPKLLIQFQNNGVVDDSQLPKDRFSAERLKGVDSTLKIQPAKLEDSAVYLCASSLVKGRGNTIYFGEGSWLTVV.